This TCR beta chain was profiled in a study of post-analysis software for immune sequencing data. Study conclusions and caveats: Compared against controls, patients with multiple sclerosis displayed significantly lower normalized Chao1 diversity. Strong same-batch co-clustering of samples appeared with F measure clustering. Four or five TRBV segments, TRBV5-6, TRBV5-1 and TRBV20-1 among them, were found more frequent in patients than controls.

The CDR3 totals 15 residues. Germline V CDR1 and CDR2: SGHRS, YFSETQ. Trimming took off 0 bases at V and 4 bases at J, with 12 bases between the two ends. Unique molecular identifiers featured in each of the TCR beta cDNA libraries. Between 1 and 10 million T cells gave rise to some 470,000 cDNA molecules. TCRdb ran MiXCR on the PCR reads and lists one entry per CDR3 protein. The data contain roughly 650,000 distinct CDR3 sequences, approximately 60% of them seen just once; the ten biggest clones take up over 9%. This clonotype was recorded a few times. Its antigen is unknown. This TCR came from a girl aged 2 to 10 with multiple sclerosis. The sample comprised blood. This chain connects TRBV5-1 to TRBJ2-3; D ambiguous. The CDR3 reads CASSLDSTPPDTQYF. Here the CDR3 DNA reads TGCGCCAGCAGCTTGGACTCGACCCCTCCAGATACGCAGTATTTT.